This T cell receptor beta chain was recovered during a study of T cell repertoires in cytomegalovirus infection. Study-level information: Carrying CMV and the relevant HLA type showed in public TCR beta signatures. The study's findings and limits: Clonotype analysis showed dominance of the ex vivo response by HLA-C-restricted CMV-specific TCR beta clonotypes. Summed frequency of public TCR beta families distinguished CMV carriers with the relevant HLA.

TCRdb reprocessed the reads with MiXCR, giving one entry per CDR3 protein. The data show fewer than 350,000 distinct CDR3 sequences, over 7.5% seen once. On this clonotype: Its antigen is undetermined.

The CDR3 extends over 14 amino acids. After removal of 6 bases from V and 8 bases from J, the junction contained 10 bases not matched to a gene. Germline V lookup: CDR1 MNHEY, CDR2 SVGAGI. The chain recombines TRBV6-5 with TRBJ1-2; 9 nucleotides agree with TRBD1. Sequenced: PBMCs. This TCR came from a human donor in good health (CMV status not recorded). Some clones in this sample may be carry-over from other donors' samples. The CDR3 coding sequence is TGTGCCAGCAGATCTGCGACAGGGGGAAAGGGCTACACCTTC. Protein product: CASRSATGGKGYTF.